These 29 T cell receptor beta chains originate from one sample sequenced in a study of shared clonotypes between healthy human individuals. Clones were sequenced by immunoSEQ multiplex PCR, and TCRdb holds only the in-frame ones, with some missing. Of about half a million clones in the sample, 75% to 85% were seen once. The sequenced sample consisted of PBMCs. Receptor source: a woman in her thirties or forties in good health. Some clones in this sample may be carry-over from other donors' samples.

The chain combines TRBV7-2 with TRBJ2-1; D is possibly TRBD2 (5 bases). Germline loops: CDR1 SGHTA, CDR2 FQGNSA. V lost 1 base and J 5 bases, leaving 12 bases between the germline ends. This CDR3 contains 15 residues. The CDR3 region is CASSLGGKRDNEQFF. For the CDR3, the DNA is TGTGCCAGCAGCTTAGGAGGGAAGAGGGACAATGAGCAGTTCTTC.

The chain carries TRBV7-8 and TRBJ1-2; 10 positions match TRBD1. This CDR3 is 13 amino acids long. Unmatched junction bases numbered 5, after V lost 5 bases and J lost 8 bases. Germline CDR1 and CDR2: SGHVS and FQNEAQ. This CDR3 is CASSPRTGGGYTF. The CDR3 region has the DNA TGTGCCAGCAGCCCTAGGACAGGGGGAGGCTACACCTTC.

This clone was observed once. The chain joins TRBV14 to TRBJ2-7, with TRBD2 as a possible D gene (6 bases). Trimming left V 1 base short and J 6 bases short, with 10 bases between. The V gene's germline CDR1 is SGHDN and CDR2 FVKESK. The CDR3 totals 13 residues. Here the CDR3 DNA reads TGTGCCAGCAGCCAAGCGGGAGTCTTCGAGCAGTACTTC. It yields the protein CASSQAGVFEQYF.

This CDR3 is CASSLQGSAGELFF. Here the CDR3 DNA reads TGTGCCAGCAGCTTACAAGGGTCGGCCGGGGAGCTGTTTTTT. The chain links TRBV7-2 to TRBJ2-2; no clear D gene. This CDR3 contains 14 residues. Trimming took 2 bases from V and 6 from J, leaving 10 bases between them. The germline V gene encodes CDR1 SGHTA and CDR2 FQGNSA.

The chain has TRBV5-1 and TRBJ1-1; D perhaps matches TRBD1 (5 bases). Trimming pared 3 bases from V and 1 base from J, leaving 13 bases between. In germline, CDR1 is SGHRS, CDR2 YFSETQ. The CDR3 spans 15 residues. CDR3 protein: CASSSGTTSNTEAFF. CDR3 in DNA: TGCGCCAGCAGCTCGGGGACCACCTCGAACACTGAAGCTTTCTTT.

CDR3 nucleotides: TGTGCCAGTACTCAGACAGGGGTGGAGACCCAGTACTTC. Its translation is CASTQTGVETQYF. The chain employs TRBV7-7 and TRBJ2-5, with TRBD1 matching 8 bases. Germline V gene sequence: CDR1 SSHAT, CDR2 FNYEAQ (reference sequence). J was trimmed by 5 bases and V by 9 bases; bases with no gene match: 8. The CDR3 runs 13 residues.

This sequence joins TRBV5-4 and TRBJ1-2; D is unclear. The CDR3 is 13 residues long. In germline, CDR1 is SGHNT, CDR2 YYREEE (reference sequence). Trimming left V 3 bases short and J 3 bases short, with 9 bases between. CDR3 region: CASSSSTHYGYTF. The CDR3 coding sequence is TGTGCCAGCAGCTCGTCAACCCACTATGGCTACACCTTC. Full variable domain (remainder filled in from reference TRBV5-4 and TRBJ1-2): ETGVTQSPTHLIKTRGQQVTLRCSSQSGHNTVSWYQQALGQGPQFIFQYYREEENGRGNFPPRFSGLQFPNYSSELNVNALELDDSALYLCASSSSTHYGYTFGSGTRLTVV.

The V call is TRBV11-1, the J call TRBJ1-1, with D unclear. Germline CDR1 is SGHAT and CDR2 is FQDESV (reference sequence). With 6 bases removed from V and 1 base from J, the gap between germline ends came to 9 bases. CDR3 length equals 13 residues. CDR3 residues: CASSLDPNTEAFF. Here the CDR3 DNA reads TGTGCCAGCAGTCTGGACCCGAACACTGAAGCTTTCTTT.

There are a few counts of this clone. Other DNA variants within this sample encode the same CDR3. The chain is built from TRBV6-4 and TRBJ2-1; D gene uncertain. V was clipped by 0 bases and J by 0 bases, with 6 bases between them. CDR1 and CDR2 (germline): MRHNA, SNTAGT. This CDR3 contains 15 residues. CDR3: CASSDSAGSYNEQFF. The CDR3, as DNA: TGTGCCAGCAGTGACTCGGCAGGCTCCTACAATGAGCAGTTCTTC.

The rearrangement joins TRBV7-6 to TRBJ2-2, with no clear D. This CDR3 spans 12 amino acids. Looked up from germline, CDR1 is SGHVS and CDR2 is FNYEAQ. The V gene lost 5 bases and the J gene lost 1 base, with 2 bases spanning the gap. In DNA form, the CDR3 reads TGTGCCAGCAGCAAGAACACCGGGGAGCTGTTTTTT. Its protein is CASSKNTGELFF.

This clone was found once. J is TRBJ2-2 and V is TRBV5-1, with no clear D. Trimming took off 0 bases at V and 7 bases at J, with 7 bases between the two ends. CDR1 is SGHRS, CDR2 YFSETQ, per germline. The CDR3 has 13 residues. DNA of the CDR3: TGCGCCAGCAGCTTGGCGGGTGACGGGGAGCTGTTTTTT. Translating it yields CASSLAGDGELFF.

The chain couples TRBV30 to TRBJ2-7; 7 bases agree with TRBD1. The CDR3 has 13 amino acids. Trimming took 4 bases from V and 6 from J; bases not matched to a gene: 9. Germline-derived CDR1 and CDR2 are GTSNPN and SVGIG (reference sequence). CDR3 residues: CAWTNRGPREQYF. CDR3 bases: TGTGCCTGGACCAACAGGGGTCCTCGCGAGCAGTACTTC. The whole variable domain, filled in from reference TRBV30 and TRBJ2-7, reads SQTIHQWPATLVQPVGSPLSLECTVEGTSNPNLYWYRQAAGRGLQLLFYSVGIGQISSEVPQNLSASRPQDRQFILSSKKLLLSDSGFYLCAWTNRGPREQYFGPGTRLTVT.

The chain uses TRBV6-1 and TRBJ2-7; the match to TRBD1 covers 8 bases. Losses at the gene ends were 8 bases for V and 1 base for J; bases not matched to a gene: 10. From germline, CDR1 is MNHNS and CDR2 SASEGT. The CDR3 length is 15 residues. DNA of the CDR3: TGTGCCAGCGGCCTCGACAGGGGAAGATCCTACGAGCAGTACTTC. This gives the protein CASGLDRGRSYEQYF.

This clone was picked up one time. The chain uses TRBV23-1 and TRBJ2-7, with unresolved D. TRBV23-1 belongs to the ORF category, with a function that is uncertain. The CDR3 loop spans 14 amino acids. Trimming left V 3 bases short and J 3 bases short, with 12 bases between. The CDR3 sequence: CASSQPDVRYEQYF. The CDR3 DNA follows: TGCGCCAGCAGTCAGCCGGACGTTCGCTACGAGCAGTACTTC.

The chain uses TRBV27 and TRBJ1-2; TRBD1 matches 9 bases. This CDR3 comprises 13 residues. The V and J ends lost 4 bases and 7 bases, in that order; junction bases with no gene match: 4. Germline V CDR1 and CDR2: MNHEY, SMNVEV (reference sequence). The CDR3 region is CASSSWTGVGYTF. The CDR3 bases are TGTGCCAGCAGTTCTTGGACAGGGGTTGGCTACACCTTC.

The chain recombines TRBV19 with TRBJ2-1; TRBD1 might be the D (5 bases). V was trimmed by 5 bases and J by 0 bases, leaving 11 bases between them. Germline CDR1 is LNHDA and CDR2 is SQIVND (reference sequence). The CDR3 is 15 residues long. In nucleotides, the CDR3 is TGTGCCAGTAGTCTTAGGGGTGACTCCTACAATGAGCAGTTCTTC. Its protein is CASSLRGDSYNEQFF.

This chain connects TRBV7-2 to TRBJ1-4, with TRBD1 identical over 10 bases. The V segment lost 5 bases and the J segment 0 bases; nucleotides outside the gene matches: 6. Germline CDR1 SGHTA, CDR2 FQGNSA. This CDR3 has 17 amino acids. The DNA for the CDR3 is TGTGCCAGCAGCGCGACAGGGGGCTATACAACTAATGAAAAACTGTTTTTT. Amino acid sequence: CASSATGGYTTNEKLFF.

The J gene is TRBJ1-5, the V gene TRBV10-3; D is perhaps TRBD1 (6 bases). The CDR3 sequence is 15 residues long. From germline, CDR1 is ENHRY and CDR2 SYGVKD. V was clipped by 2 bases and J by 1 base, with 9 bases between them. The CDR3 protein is CAISERDRSNQPQHF. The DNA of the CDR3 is TGTGCCATCAGTGAGAGAGACAGGAGCAATCAGCCCCAGCATTTT.

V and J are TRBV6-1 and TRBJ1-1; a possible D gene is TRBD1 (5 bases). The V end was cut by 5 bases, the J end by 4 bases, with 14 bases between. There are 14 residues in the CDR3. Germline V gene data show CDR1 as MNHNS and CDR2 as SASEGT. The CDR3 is CASSSGALGTEAFF. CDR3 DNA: TGTGCCAGCAGTTCCGGGGCGCTGGGCACTGAAGCTTTCTTT.

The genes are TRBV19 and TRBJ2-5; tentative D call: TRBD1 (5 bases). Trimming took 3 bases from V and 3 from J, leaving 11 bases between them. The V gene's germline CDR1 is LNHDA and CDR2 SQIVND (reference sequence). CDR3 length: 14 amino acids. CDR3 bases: TGTGCCAGTAGTATTTGGGGCGGTGAAGAGACCCAGTACTTC. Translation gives CASSIWGGEETQYF.

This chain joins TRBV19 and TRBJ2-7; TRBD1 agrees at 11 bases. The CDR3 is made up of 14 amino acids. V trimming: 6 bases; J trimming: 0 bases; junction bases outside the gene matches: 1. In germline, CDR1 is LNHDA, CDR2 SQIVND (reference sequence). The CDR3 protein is CASRGQGASYEQYF. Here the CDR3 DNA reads TGTGCCAGTAGAGGACAGGGGGCCTCCTACGAGCAGTACTTC.

The CDR3: CASSSPAPYEQYF. The CDR3, as DNA: TGTGCCAGCAGTTCCCCAGCTCCCTACGAGCAGTACTTC. J is TRBJ2-7 and V is TRBV28; D remains unclear. In germline, CDR1 is MDHEN, CDR2 SYDVKM. This CDR3 comprises 13 residues. Trimming left V 4 bases short and J 2 bases short, with 9 bases between.

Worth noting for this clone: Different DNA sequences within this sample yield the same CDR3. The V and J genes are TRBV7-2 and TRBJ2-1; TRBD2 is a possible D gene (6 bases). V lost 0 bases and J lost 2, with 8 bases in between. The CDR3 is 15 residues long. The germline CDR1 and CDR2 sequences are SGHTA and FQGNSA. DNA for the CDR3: TGTGCCAGCAGCTTAGCGGGAGGCACCTACAATGAGCAGTTCTTC. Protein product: CASSLAGGTYNEQFF.

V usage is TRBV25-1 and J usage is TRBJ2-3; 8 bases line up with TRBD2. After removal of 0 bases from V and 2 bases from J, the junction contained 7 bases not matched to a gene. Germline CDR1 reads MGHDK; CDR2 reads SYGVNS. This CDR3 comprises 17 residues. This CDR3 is CASSEYRAGGPTDTQYF. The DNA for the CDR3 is TGTGCCAGCAGTGAATATCGGGCGGGAGGACCCACAGATACGCAGTATTTT.

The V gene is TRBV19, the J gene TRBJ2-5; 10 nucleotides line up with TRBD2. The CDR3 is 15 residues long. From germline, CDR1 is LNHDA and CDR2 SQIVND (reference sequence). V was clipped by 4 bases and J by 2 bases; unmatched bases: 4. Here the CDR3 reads CASSKLAGLQETQYF. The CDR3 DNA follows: TGTGCCAGTAGTAAACTAGCGGGACTTCAAGAGACCCAGTACTTC.

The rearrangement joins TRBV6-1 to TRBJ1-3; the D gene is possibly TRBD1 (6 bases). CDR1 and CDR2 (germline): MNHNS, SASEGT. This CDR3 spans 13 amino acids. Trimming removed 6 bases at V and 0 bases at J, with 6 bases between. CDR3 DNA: TGTGCCAGCAGGGACAGCTCTGGAAACACCATATATTTT. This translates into CASRDSSGNTIYF.

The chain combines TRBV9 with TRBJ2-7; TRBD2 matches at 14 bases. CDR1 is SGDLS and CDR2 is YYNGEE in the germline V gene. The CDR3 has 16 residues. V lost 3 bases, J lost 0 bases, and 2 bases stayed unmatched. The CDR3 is CASSETSGRASYEQYF. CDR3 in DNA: TGTGCCAGCAGCGAGACTAGCGGGAGGGCCTCCTACGAGCAGTACTTC. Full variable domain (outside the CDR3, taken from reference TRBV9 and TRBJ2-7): DSGVTQTPKHLITATGQRVTLRCSPRSGDLSVYWYQQSLDQGLQFLIQYYNGEERAKGNILERFSAQQFPDLHSELNLSSLELGDSALYFCASSETSGRASYEQYFGPGTRLTVT.

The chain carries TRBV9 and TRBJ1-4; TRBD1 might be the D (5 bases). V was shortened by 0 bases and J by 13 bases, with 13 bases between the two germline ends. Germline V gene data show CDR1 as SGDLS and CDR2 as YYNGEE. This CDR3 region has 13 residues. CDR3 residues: CASSVEGTGGLFF. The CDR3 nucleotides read TGTGCCAGCAGCGTAGAAGGGACGGGTGGACTGTTTTTT.

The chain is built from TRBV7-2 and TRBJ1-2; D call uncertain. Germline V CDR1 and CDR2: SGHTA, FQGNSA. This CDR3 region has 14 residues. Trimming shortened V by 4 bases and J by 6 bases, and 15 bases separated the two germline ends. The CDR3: CASSSIGRHDGYTF. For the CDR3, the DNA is TGTGCCAGCAGCTCGATTGGGAGGCATGATGGCTACACCTTC.